This TCR beta chain originates from a study of T cells in Graves' hyperthyroidism and ophthalmopathy. Trimming removed 2 bases at V and 0 bases at J, with 11 bases between. Germline lookup yields CDR1 SEHNR and CDR2 FQNEAQ (reference sequence). This CDR3 is 16 amino acids long. General study points: Peripheral blood also featured most of the thyroid clonotypes expanded above 0.001.

The cohort's ophthalmopathy patients, a group with duration under 3 months, had a Clinical Activity Score of at least 3 and a NOSPECS grade of at least 4. A note on this clonotype: Its matching antigen is unknown.

The TCR beta CDR3 regions underwent amplification using RNA transcripts as the source. TCR CDR3 regions were first amplified by RT-PCR with HTBI primers. TCRdb redid the calling of the multiplex PCR reads with MiXCR, one entry per CDR3 protein. The sample has around 600,000 distinct CDR3 sequences; 14% are singletons. The receptor was isolated from a woman aged 45-65 years with Graves' ophthalmopathy. Sequencing input: blood. The chain recombines TRBV7-9 with TRBJ1-3; D is undetermined. The CDR3 here is CASSLWLGSSGNTIYF. The CDR3 DNA reads as TGTGCCAGCAGCTTATGGTTGGGGAGCTCTGGAAACACCATATATTTT.